The next 10 T cell receptor beta chains were all read from a single sample in a study of glioma-infiltrating T cells. Using RNA template, CDR3s of TCR alpha and beta were amplified with iRepertoire arm-PCR. Using its own MiXCR run on the multiplex PCR reads, TCRdb lists one record per CDR3 protein. The sample contains more than 100,000 distinct CDR3 sequences, under 30% of which appear only once. Sequenced: glioma tissue, nonneoplastic brain tissue, or PBMCs (not recorded which). These receptors all stem from a human donor with low-grade glioma or glioblastoma, undergoing nonglioma brain surgery, or in good health (not recorded which).

This clonotype was counted ten times or more. The V call is TRBV20-1, the J call TRBJ2-5; no clear D. The V end lost 3 bases, the J end lost 5 bases, and 7 bases lay between the germline ends. The CDR3 covers 11 residues. Germline values: CDR1 DFQATT, CDR2 SNEGSKA (reference sequence). CDR3 nucleotides: TGCAGTGCTAGTTTCCGGGAGACCCAGTACTTC. It translates to CSASFRETQYF.

The chain employs TRBV7-6 and TRBJ2-3; D call uncertain. The CDR3 spans 13 residues. V lost 4 bases, J lost 0 bases, and 5 bases lay in between. Germline CDR1 reads SGHVS; CDR2 reads FNYEAQ. CDR3 amino acids: CASSSASTDTQYF. CDR3 sequence (DNA): TGTGCCAGCAGCTCCGCTAGCACAGATACGCAGTATTTT.

The chain links TRBV3-1 to TRBJ2-3; tentatively, D is TRBD1 or TRBD2 (5 bases each). Looked up from germline, CDR1 is LGHDT and CDR2 is YNNKEL (reference sequence). This CDR3 spans 14 amino acids. V was clipped by 1 base and J by 4 bases, with 9 bases between them. The CDR3 DNA is TGTGCCAGCAGCCAAGGGGACCTCCCAGATACGCAGTATTTT. The encoded protein is CASSQGDLPDTQYF.

The chain employs TRBV29-1 and TRBJ2-5; D ambiguous. Trimming shortened V by 5 bases and J by 3 bases, and 4 bases separated the two germline ends. The length of the CDR3 is 10 residues. Germline lookup yields CDR1 SQVTM and CDR2 ANQGSEA. CDR3 in DNA: TGCAGCGTTCAGAAAGAGACCCAGTACTTC. It codes for CSVQKETQYF.

This clonotype showed up many times. This chain connects TRBV15 to TRBJ2-7, with TRBD2 identical over 10 bases. Per germline, CDR1 LNHNV and CDR2 YYDKDF (reference sequence). V dropped 3 bases and J dropped 1; count of bases not matched to a gene: 9. The CDR3 sequence is 17 residues long. The CDR3 here is CATSSRTSGTISYEQYF. The CDR3 DNA is TGTGCCACCAGCAGTAGGACTAGCGGAACGATATCCTACGAGCAGTACTTC. Full variable domain (outside the CDR3, taken from reference TRBV15 and TRBJ2-7): DAMVIQNPRYQVTQFGKPVTLSCSQTLNHNVMYWYQQKSSQAPKLLFHYYDKDFNNEADTPDNFQSRRPNTSFCFLDIRSPGLGDTAMYLCATSSRTSGTISYEQYFGPGTRLTVT.

This chain links TRBV7-2 with TRBJ2-7; 7 bases line up with TRBD1. The CDR3 runs 14 residues. Unmatched junction bases numbered 5, after V lost 6 bases and J lost 0 bases. Looked up from germline, CDR1 is SGHTA and CDR2 is FQGNSA. The CDR3 region has the DNA TGTGCCAGCAGATTGGGACAGAGCTCCTACGAGCAGTACTTC. Translating gives CASRLGQSSYEQYF.

This clonotype was counted ten times or more. V and J are TRBV4-2 and TRBJ2-5, with D maybe TRBD2 (6 bases). V lost 4 bases and J 5 bases, leaving 17 bases between the germline ends. In germline, CDR1 is LGHNA, CDR2 YNFKEQ. This CDR3 has 15 residues. CDR3 sequence reads: CASSPMNGGLETQYF. DNA of the CDR3: TGTGCCAGCAGCCCAATGAACGGGGGTTTGGAGACCCAGTACTTC.

Notes on this clonotype: With a much larger clone just one base away, this may be a read error. This chain links TRBV19 with TRBJ1-2; possibly TRBD1 for D (5 bases). The germline V gene encodes CDR1 LNHDA and CDR2 SQIVND (reference sequence). The CDR3 is 11 amino acids. CDR3 DNA sequence: TGTGACAGTAGTATTGAGGGGGGCTACACCTTC. It is translated as CDSSIEGGYTF.

On this clonotype: This may stem from a read error, because a much larger clone lies one nucleotide away. The chain carries TRBV5-1 and TRBJ2-7, with TRBD1 identical over 9 bases. Per the germline V gene, CDR1 is SGHRS and CDR2 is YFSETQ. The trim removed 3 bases at V and 7 bases at J, leaving 2 bases unmatched. The CDR3 contains 12 residues. The CDR3 spells CASSWTGEEQYF. The CDR3 DNA is TGCGCCAGCAGCTGGACAGGGGAAGAGCAGTACTTC.

Turning to this clonotype: The germline gene is not matched at one end of the junction; a read error may be the cause. V and J are TRBV6-2 or TRBV6-3 and TRBJ2-1; possible D gene TRBD2, 5 bases. This CDR3 has 14 residues. Germline CDR1 is MNHEY and CDR2 is SVGEGT. This CDR3 reads CASSYSRGNNEKFF. CDR3 coding DNA: TGTGCCAGCAGTTACTCGAGAGGGAACAATGAGAAGTTCTTC.